This T cell receptor (beta chain) was identified in a study of identical twins. Comment on this clonotype: What it binds is not known.

A universal primer binding site was introduced by template switching. The final cDNA contained unique molecular identifiers. TCRdb reanalysed the 5' RACE reads using MiXCR and keeps one entry per CDR3 protein. Of approximately 500,000 distinct CDR3 sequences in the sample, approximately 16% were seen once. The study, taken as a whole, reports: Twins' excess sharing was less marked for out-of-frame beta sequences.

Deletions cut 6 bases from V and 1 base from J, with 15 bases between. Germline loops: CDR1 DFQATT, CDR2 SNEGSKA (reference sequence). There are 14 residues in the CDR3. These data also featured in a second study, about yellow fever vaccine responses in identical twins.

Specimen: CD4+ T cells sorted from blood. The receptor's source is a woman in her late teens or twenties in good health. The chain has TRBV20-1 and TRBJ2-5; tentatively, D is TRBD1 or TRBD2 (6 bases each). For the CDR3, the DNA is TGCAGTGCGGGGGGCGGGACCCTCCAAGAGACCCAGTACTTC. Translated, it gives CSAGGGTLQETQYF.